The 13 T cell receptor beta chains below all came from one sample that was sequenced in a study of cytomegalovirus exposure and HLA in healthy donors (TCRdb year 2017). Libraries were prepared through the immunoSEQ multiplex PCR assay. For the multiplex PCR, a mixture combining 60 forward primers for TCR Vbeta segments and 13 reverse primers for TCR Jbeta segments was used. TCRdb provides this immuneACCESS table in a form limited to in-frame rearrangements. Some clones are lacking; in checked studies, under half of them reflect an unresolved V gene, and why the rest are absent is not known. Across this sample there are some 150,000 clones, with less than 85% seen only once. Over 1.5% of the sample rests with the top ten. The sequencing input was PBMCs. The source is a man between 40 and 49 years old in good health and CMV-seronegative.

The chain links TRBV7-9 to TRBJ1-2; D is unclear. The CDR3 runs 14 residues. Germline loops: CDR1 SEHNR, CDR2 FQNEAQ (reference sequence). V was clipped by 2 bases and J by 5 bases, with 12 bases between them. CDR3 DNA: TGTGCCAGCAGCTTACATCCAGTTTTTTATGGCTACACCTTC. This encodes CASSLHPVFYGYTF.

V usage is TRBV19 and J usage is TRBJ2-7; no firm D call. Trimming shortened V by 6 bases and J by 0 bases, and 12 bases separated the two germline ends. Germline V gene data show CDR1 as LNHDA and CDR2 as SQIVND (reference sequence). This CDR3 is 14 amino acids long. The DNA for the CDR3 is TGTGCCAGTAGCCCTCTCTCCGGCTCCTACGAGCAGTACTTC. Amino acid sequence: CASSPLSGSYEQYF.

This clone was counted once. This rearrangement joins TRBV2 to TRBJ2-3, with 7 bases matching TRBD2. Germline values: CDR1 SNHLY, CDR2 FYNNEI. The J segment lost 0 bases and the V segment lost 6 bases, leaving 6 bases of the junction unmatched. The CDR3 is 15 residues long. Here the CDR3 DNA reads TGTGCCAGCAGCTCAAGCGGGACCAGCACAGATACGCAGTATTTT. Encoded protein: CASSSSGTSTDTQYF.

The chain has TRBV7-2 and TRBJ2-5; D is unresolved. The germline V and J ends were trimmed by 5 bases and 1 base, with 17 bases remaining between them. Germline CDR1 SGHTA, CDR2 FQGNSA. This CDR3 has 16 amino acids. The chain's CDR3 is CASSPLPLSIQETQYF. CDR3 DNA sequence: TGTGCCAGCAGCCCATTACCCCTAAGTATCCAAGAGACCCAGTACTTC. Full variable domain (outside the CDR3, taken from reference TRBV7-2 and TRBJ2-5): GAGVSQSPSNKVTEKGKDVELRCDPISGHTALYWYRQSLGQGLEFLIYFQGNSAPDKSGLPSDRFSAERTGGSVSTLTIQRTQQEDSAVYLCASSPLPLSIQETQYFGPGTRLLVL.

The chain has TRBV20-1 and TRBJ2-1, with 9 bases fitting TRBD1. The V gene end was trimmed by 7 bases and the J gene end by 7 bases; junction bases not matched to a gene: 2. CDR1 is DFQATT and CDR2 is SNEGSKA in the germline V gene (reference sequence). The CDR3 is 11 residues long. The CDR3 spells CSGDRENEQFF. Written as DNA, the CDR3 is TGCAGTGGGGACAGGGAGAATGAGCAGTTCTTC.

CDR3 nucleotide sequence: TGTGCCACCAGCTTCGGACTAGCGGCTTCCTACGAGCAGTACTTC. As protein: CATSFGLAASYEQYF. V usage is TRBV15 and J usage is TRBJ2-7, with TRBD2 matching 10 bases. This CDR3 is built from 15 residues. Germline V gene lookup returns CDR1 LNHNV and CDR2 YYDKDF (reference sequence). J was trimmed by 1 base and V by 5 bases; bases with no gene match: 5.

The chain links TRBV14 to TRBJ2-1; tentatively, D is TRBD1 (5 bases). Looked up from germline, CDR1 is SGHDN and CDR2 is FVKESK. Trimming pared 1 base from V and 3 bases from J, leaving 7 bases between. This CDR3 comprises 14 residues. CDR3 bases: TGTGCCAGCAGCCAAGGGGGCAGCTACAATGAGCAGTTCTTC. Residues: CASSQGGSYNEQFF.

The chain couples TRBV5-1 to TRBJ2-7; D is perhaps TRBD1 (6 bases). V was cut by 7 bases and J by 3 bases, with 23 bases left in between. The CDR3 length is 16 residues. Germline CDR1 reads SGHRS; CDR2 reads YFSETQ. CDR3 region: CASASEVAGADYEQYF. In DNA form, the CDR3 reads TGCGCCAGCGCCAGTGAGGTGGCAGGGGCCGACTACGAGCAGTACTTC.

The rearrangement uses TRBV7-3 and TRBJ2-1; 9 bases are a match to TRBD2. The CDR3 runs 15 residues. Germline loops: CDR1 SGHTA, CDR2 FQGTGA. After removal of 5 bases from V and 3 bases from J, the junction contained 5 bases not matched to a gene. The CDR3 DNA follows: TGTGCCAGCAGCCCCAGCGGGAGGCACTACAATGAGCAGTTCTTC. Residues: CASSPSGRHYNEQFF.

This chain joins TRBV6-5 and TRBJ1-2; D ambiguous. The germline V and J ends were trimmed by 2 bases and 4 bases, with 11 bases remaining between them. This CDR3 spans 14 amino acids. The V gene's germline CDR1 is MNHEY and CDR2 SVGAGI. The DNA of the CDR3 is TGTGCCAGCAGTTACGATCTCTCGGGCTATGGCTACACCTTC. Its protein product is CASSYDLSGYGYTF.

The chain links TRBV15 to TRBJ2-1; 9 bases fit TRBD1. Germline trimming cut 2 bases from V and 4 bases from J; bases unmatched to any gene: 3. The CDR3 extends over 15 amino acids. Germline V CDR1 and CDR2: LNHNV, YYDKDF (reference sequence). CDR3 in DNA: TGTGCCACCAGCAGACGGACAGGGGAATACAATGAGCAGTTCTTC. This gives the protein CATSRRTGEYNEQFF.

CDR3 nucleotide sequence: TGTGCCAGCAGGCCACGACTAGCGGGGGGGCTGTACAATGAGCAGTTCTTC. It codes for CASRPRLAGGLYNEQFF. The V and J genes are TRBV11-1 and TRBJ2-1; 14 bases are shared with TRBD2. The ends lost 6 bases at V and 4 bases at J; junction bases unmatched: 8. CDR3 length: 17 residues. Germline assignment: CDR1 SGHAT and CDR2 FQDESV (reference sequence). The entire variable domain, with the rest obtained from reference TRBV11-1 and TRBJ2-1, is as follows: EAEVAQSPRYKITEKSQAVAFWCDPISGHATLYWYRQILGQGPELLVQFQDESVVDDSQLPKDRFSAERLKGVDSTLKIQPAELGDSAMYLCASRPRLAGGLYNEQFFGPGTRLTVL.

The gene calls are TRBV7-9 and TRBJ2-7; 11 bases line up with TRBD2. CDR1 and CDR2 (germline): SEHNR, FQNEAQ (reference sequence). The CDR3 extends over 15 amino acids. Losses at the gene ends were 3 bases for V and 5 bases for J; bases not matched to a gene: 6. The CDR3 bases are TGTGCCAGCAGCTTGGGACTAGCGGCCTTCCACGAGCAGTACTTC. Translation: CASSLGLAAFHEQYF.